This entry lists 14 T cell receptor beta chains sequenced from one sample in a study of human T cells and chemical hapten exposure. TCRdb passed the RACE reads through MiXCR, listing each CDR3 protein once. The sample has about 120,000 distinct CDR3 sequences, roughly an eighth seen once. As to time point: patch test 1, 2 weeks after DPC sensitization. Treatment noted: therapeutic diphenylcyclopropenone sensitization with weekly scalp DPC. The input for sequencing was whole blood, taken in connection with sensitization to the hapten diphenylcyclopropenone (DPC). The source of these receptors is a man younger than 30 with alopecia areata. Some clones in this sample may be carry-over from other donors' samples.

The chain links TRBV6-6 to TRBJ2-2, with D maybe TRBD1 (6 bases). The V gene lost 5 bases and the J gene lost 1 base, with 11 bases spanning the gap. Germline V gene sequence: CDR1 MNHNY, CDR2 SVGAGI (reference sequence). The CDR3 sequence is 15 residues long. The CDR3 nucleotides read TGTGCCAGCAGTCAGGACAGACGGAACACCGGGGAGCTGTTTTTT. Its protein is CASSQDRRNTGELFF.

The sample holds one count of this clonotype. The V and J genes are TRBV6-4 and TRBJ1-2; TRBD1 might be the D (6 bases). Germline-derived CDR1 and CDR2 are MRHNA and SNTAGT. The CDR3 length is 14 residues. The V end lost 2 bases, the J end lost 3 bases, and 10 bases lay between the germline ends. CDR3 sequence: CASSDPRTDYGYTF. CDR3 nucleotides: TGTGCCAGCAGTGACCCCCGGACAGACTATGGCTACACCTTC.

V usage is TRBV28 and J usage is TRBJ1-1, with unresolved D. The germline gives CDR1 MDHEN, CDR2 SYDVKM. V was shortened by 11 bases and J by 0 bases, with 10 bases between the two germline ends. The CDR3 loop spans 12 amino acids. The CDR3, as DNA: TGTGCCCACGCGGAAATGAACACTGAAGCTTTCTTT. Translation gives CAHAEMNTEAFF.

The chain is built from TRBV7-2 and TRBJ2-6; a weak D match, TRBD1 (6 bases). This CDR3 contains 16 residues. V was pared by 5 bases and J by 4 bases, with 15 bases between. Germline-derived CDR1 and CDR2 are SGHTA and FQGNSA. The CDR3 protein is CASSPRDTAGANVLTF. The DNA for the CDR3 is TGTGCCAGCAGCCCCCGGGACACCGCAGGGGCCAACGTCCTGACTTTC.

Ten or more counts support this clonotype. The chain uses TRBV11-2 and TRBJ2-7; D is possibly TRBD2 (5 bases). The germline V and J ends were trimmed by 5 bases and 4 bases, with 21 bases remaining between them. Germline V gives CDR1 SGHAT, CDR2 FQNNGV. This CDR3 spans 16 amino acids. The CDR3 region has the DNA TGTGCCAGCAGCCAACCGACTACCCCGGCGGGTTACGAGCAGTACGTC. This gives the protein CASSQPTTPAGYEQYV.

The chain carries TRBV12-3 or TRBV12-4 and TRBJ1-2, with 7 bases matching TRBD1. The CDR3 totals 15 residues. The V gene end was trimmed by 6 bases and the J gene end by 2 bases; junction bases not matched to a gene: 9. This CDR3 is CASRPGGTVNYGYTF. The CDR3 bases are TGTGCCAGCAGGCCAGGGGGGACAGTCAACTATGGCTACACCTTC.

The V call is TRBV14, the J call TRBJ2-1; no clear D. The germline gives CDR1 SGHDN, CDR2 FVKESK. The CDR3 contains 15 residues. V lost 3 bases, J lost 7 bases, and 16 bases lay in between. Here the CDR3 DNA reads TGTGCCAGCAGCCAGAGCGAAGCAGTAGGAAATGAGCAGTTCTTC. It encodes CASSQSEAVGNEQFF.

This clonotype was picked up many times. This chain joins TRBV4-3 and TRBJ2-6, with D perhaps assigned TRBD1 or TRBD2 (5 bases each). V was cut by 3 bases and J by 0 bases, with 15 bases left in between. The CDR3 length is 18 residues. Germline V gene data show CDR1 as LGHNA and CDR2 as YSLEER. This chain's CDR3 is CASSQLTVTSSGANVLTF. In DNA form, the CDR3 reads TGCGCCAGCAGCCAGTTGACAGTCACTAGCTCTGGGGCCAACGTCCTGACTTTC.

The J gene is TRBJ2-1, the V gene TRBV2, with 8 bases that match TRBD2. The germline V gene encodes CDR1 SNHLY and CDR2 FYNNEI. This CDR3 region has 16 residues. Losses at the gene ends were 6 bases for V and 5 bases for J; bases not matched to a gene: 12. Here the CDR3 reads CASSPIGGGPNNEQFF. CDR3 nucleotide sequence: TGTGCCAGCAGCCCCATCGGCGGGGGGCCTAACAATGAGCAGTTCTTC.

The chain joins TRBV6-6 to TRBJ1-1, with unresolved D. The germline V gene has CDR1 MNHNY and CDR2 SVGAGI (reference sequence). This CDR3 region has 14 residues. Trimming stripped 2 bases from V and 4 bases from J, with 11 bases between. In DNA form, the CDR3 reads TGTGCCAGCAGTTACGACCCTACGGCCACTGAAGCTTTCTTT. Protein: CASSYDPTATEAFF.

Written as DNA, the CDR3 is TGTGCCAGCACCCTTCGGACCTACCAAGAGACCCAGTACTTC. Its protein product is CASTLRTYQETQYF. The rearrangement joins TRBV6-2 or TRBV6-3 to TRBJ2-5; D unclear. CDR1 and CDR2 (germline): MNHEY, SVGEGT. Trimming stripped 7 bases from V and 0 bases from J, with 12 bases between. This CDR3 is built from 14 residues.

This clonotype was found a few times. This chain joins TRBV20-1 and TRBJ1-1; possibly TRBD1 for D (6 bases). This CDR3 is built from 10 residues. V lost 3 bases and J 10 bases, leaving 9 bases between the germline ends. Germline assignment: CDR1 DFQATT and CDR2 SNEGSKA (reference sequence). CDR3 region: CSASRGAAFF. DNA of the CDR3: TGCAGTGCTAGTCGGGGGGCAGCTTTCTTT.

This rearrangement joins TRBV7-9 to TRBJ2-3; tentatively, D is TRBD1 (5 bases). The V gene's germline CDR1 is SEHNR and CDR2 FQNEAQ (reference sequence). The CDR3 extends over 15 amino acids. V was cut by 2 bases and J by 8 bases, with 17 bases left in between. The CDR3 bases are TGTGCCAGCAGCTTACTGAGGCAGGGTGATGGTACGCAGTATTTT. Translated: CASSLLRQGDGTQYF.

This clonotype was found a few times. V is TRBV18 and J is TRBJ2-1, with 9 bases that match TRBD2. Per the germline V gene, CDR1 is KGHSH and CDR2 is LQKENI. This CDR3 has 16 residues. The V segment lost 3 bases and the J segment 6 bases; nucleotides outside the gene matches: 9. CDR3 amino acids: CASSPSRGTSFNEQFF. The CDR3 coding sequence is TGTGCCAGCTCACCTTCGAGGGGGACTAGCTTCAATGAGCAGTTCTTC.